These T cell receptor beta chains were read from a single sample in a study of blood T cells in healthy people across ages. TCRdb fed the 5' RACE reads into MiXCR, producing one record per CDR3 protein. The sample consists of about 1.8 million distinct CDR3 sequences, just under 50% of them appearing once. The sequenced sample consisted of blood. The receptor source for this set is a middle-aged woman in good health. Both conserved end residues are trimmed from each CDR3.

v_gene: TRBV7-2
CDR3aa: ASSLLSSGGHTDTQY

v_gene: TRBV20-1
CDR3aa: SARVGLAMGNEQF

v_gene: TRBV11-2
CDR3aa: ASSPRGERLSGYT

v_gene: TRBV29-1
CDR3aa: SVTGTGLDTQY

v_gene: TRBV7-2
CDR3aa: ASSLNGEPGANVLT

v_gene: TRBV19
CDR3aa: ASSMVPASGSRNEQF

v_gene: TRBV28
CDR3aa: ASSTGYQRGGYT

v_gene: TRBV5-6
CDR3aa: ASSRQGWDTEAF

v_gene: TRBV7-2
CDR3aa: ASSLWFDRENIQY

v_gene: TRBV5-6
CDR3aa: ASSLAGQGLYEQY

v_gene: TRBV6-5
CDR3aa: ASSYSSGTEAYEQY

v_gene: TRBV4-2
CDR3aa: ASSQVGSPGYT

v_gene: TRBV20-1
CDR3aa: SAPWGGSNQPQH

v_gene: TRBV5-1
CDR3aa: ASSLDPGGGSTDTQY

v_gene: TRBV5-1
CDR3aa: ASSPMGGQETQY

v_gene: TRBV7-3
CDR3aa: ASSTYSGADTQY

v_gene: TRBV6-2/TRBV6-3
CDR3aa: ASSYSTTADGYT

v_gene: TRBV13
CDR3aa: ASSSGLRSYEQY

v_gene: TRBV7-9
CDR3aa: ASSLVPQGDYGYT

v_gene: TRBV29-1
CDR3aa: SDQTGNYYNEQF

v_gene: TRBV4-2
CDR3aa: ASSQETGTTAFSYEQY

v_gene: TRBV5-1
CDR3aa: ASSWMETQY

v_gene: TRBV27
CDR3aa: ASSLGSPAGAEDTQY

v_gene: TRBV29-1
CDR3aa: SVEGGAAYNEQF

v_gene: TRBV7-2
CDR3aa: ASSPSGGAVREQY

v_gene: TRBV7-8
CDR3aa: ASPGRGASYEQY

v_gene: TRBV6-5
CDR3aa: ASRLGIPSTDTQY

v_gene: TRBV7-2
CDR3aa: ASSSPGQGQETQY

v_gene: TRBV11-2
CDR3aa: ASSERAKEQY

v_gene: TRBV29-1
CDR3aa: SARTGGSGAF

v_gene: TRBV7-2
CDR3aa: ARSFPGTSGGSSYNEQF

v_gene: TRBV14
CDR3aa: ASRRTGADGYT

v_gene: TRBV20-1
CDR3aa: SARRVGTSETQY

v_gene: TRBV27
CDR3aa: ASSSTGTTNSLSRNSPLH

v_gene: TRBV20-1
CDR3aa: SATPRFAQETQY

v_gene: TRBV5-6
CDR3aa: ASSLPGVETQY

v_gene: TRBV21-1
CDR3aa: ASLHTGPSGANVLT

v_gene: TRBV7-2
CDR3aa: ASSEPGRNSGANVLT

v_gene: TRBV18
CDR3aa: ASSPGCQETQY

v_gene: TRBV5-1
CDR3aa: ASSLVRVSGGAPDTQY

v_gene: TRBV20-1
CDR3aa: NASRGGPGANVLT

v_gene: TRBV28
CDR3aa: ASSGQINEQF

v_gene: TRBV6-1
CDR3aa: ASSEAGTDFYEQY

v_gene: TRBV6-1
CDR3aa: ASKRSMTYEQY

v_gene: TRBV5-1
CDR3aa: ASSLDGQGLPYEQY

v_gene: TRBV28
CDR3aa: ASSLRGTGYT

v_gene: TRBV5-6
CDR3aa: ASRETGDKETQY

v_gene: TRBV5-6
CDR3aa: ASSPLGAHGSEQF

v_gene: TRBV6-5
CDR3aa: ASSGKLFPSGYT

v_gene: TRBV5-1
CDR3aa: ASTHSGTGRYNEQF

v_gene: TRBV29-1
CDR3aa: SVAGHMGANEKLF

v_gene: TRBV27
CDR3aa: ASSELWGSYGTQY

v_gene: TRBV4-2
CDR3aa: ASSRGQELTLTNYGYT

v_gene: TRBV21-1
CDR3aa: ASRRGQYYEQY

v_gene: TRBV27
CDR3aa: ASRTRGRQTQY

v_gene: TRBV12-3/TRBV12-4
CDR3aa: ASSTSGPPSNTEAF

v_gene: TRBV7-8
CDR3aa: ASSLEGGAGGYNEQY

v_gene: TRBV27
CDR3aa: ASSSYMTGQPQH

v_gene: TRBV24-1
CDR3aa: ATSGSGTGAYEQY

v_gene: TRBV7-2
CDR3aa: ASSQQGLGGNQPQH